This T cell receptor beta chain was obtained from a study of STAT5B mutations in CD4+ large granular lymphocyte leukemia. Libraries were prepared by immunoSEQ multiplex PCR; TCRdb keeps only in-frame clonotypes and omits some of them. The sample contains 4,700 or so clones, around 88% of which appear only once. The length of the CDR3 is 15 residues. Trimming removed 2 bases from V and 4 bases from J, with 9 bases in between. CDR1 and CDR2 (germline): ENHRY, SYGVKD. Sequencing used PBMCs. The chain joins TRBV10-3 to TRBJ2-6, with a weak D call TRBD2 (6 bases). The TCR was taken from a man in his forties with CD4+ T-cell large granular lymphocyte leukemia. The CDR3 region is CAISETGEGANVLTF. CDR3 DNA sequence: TGTGCCATCAGTGAGACGGGGGAAGGGGCCAACGTCCTGACTTTC.